This T cell receptor (beta chain) was retrieved from a study of regulatory T cells in long-lasting Graves disease. This clonotype was seen a handful of times. The CDR3 runs to 15 residues. V lost 0 bases and J 5 bases, leaving 13 bases between the germline ends. The germline CDR1 and CDR2 sequences are LGHNA and YNFKEQ. Sequencing libraries for TCR beta were prepared with iRepertoire HTBI primers and Arm-PCR of CDR3 regions. A single record per CDR3 protein comes from TCRdb applying MiXCR to the multiplex PCR reads. The sample includes 350,000 to 500,000 distinct CDR3 sequences, 12% to 15% seen only once; the top ten take approximately 19%. Time point defined: newly diagnosed GD, antithyroid drugs for less than 3 months. The authors made the TCR library using RNA they extracted from PBMCs. The data were also submitted as part of a second study, on T cells in Graves' hyperthyroidism and ophthalmopathy. Per that study: Initially, a first-round RT-PCR of the TCR CDR3 employed the HTBI primer set. Ophthalmopathy was separated from stable hyperthyroidism by a 13 V-J model.

The sequences come from peripheral blood mononuclear cells (PBMCs), collected at new diagnosis, from a patient treated with antithyroid drugs. This clonotype was obtained from a woman in her 50s with Graves disease. V and J are TRBV4-2 and TRBJ2-5; D unresolved. The DNA for the CDR3 is TGTGCCAGCAGCCAAGACCCGGCGGAACTCGAGACCCAGTACTTC. It is translated as CASSQDPAELETQYF.